This T cell receptor (beta chain) was recovered during a study of blood T cell repertoires in COVID-19. About the study: Whether acute or convalescent, the COVID-19 samples came from the United States, Italy and Spain.

Participant ages covered 18 to 89 years across about 25 US areas. Cohort 3 recovered donors had two negative PCRs, clearance, or symptom resolution. From germline, CDR1 is SGHTA and CDR2 FQGNSA. Trimming pared 1 base from V and 0 bases from J, leaving 7 bases between. This CDR3 has 15 amino acids. Methods used by the authors: Reference gene primer amplification yielded estimated nucleated cell counts. The table came from immunoSEQ multiplex PCR; TCRdb's copy has only in-frame clones and leaves some out. V and J calls plus clone size are reproduced from that table; the DNA served to infer D and trimming. Of fewer than 350,000 clones detected, around 86% appear once; the ten largest clones hold around 4.8%.

The sequenced material came from PBMCs or T cells enriched from blood (not recorded which). This TCR derives from a man aged 55 to 70 who had recovered from COVID-19. V and J are TRBV7-2 and TRBJ2-1; no clear D. The CDR3 coding sequence is TGTGCCAGCAGCTTAGGGGCTATCTCCTACAATGAGCAGTTCTTC. As protein: CASSLGAISYNEQFF.